Below, 8 T cell receptor beta chains from the same sample are listed, as sequenced in a study of beta chain features in type 1 diabetes. The sequenced template was cDNA made from the entire isolated RNA. This table comes from immunoSEQ multiplex PCR, and its TCRdb copy is limited to in-frame clones, with some not included. The table includes 400,000 to 550,000 clones, over 10% detected once. The specimen was naive CD4+ T cells from blood. The origin of the receptors is a young woman in good health.

The table lists this clone with a few counts. The chain links TRBV7-9 to TRBJ1-1; 8 bases line up with TRBD1. The J segment lost 1 base and the V segment lost 5 bases, leaving 3 bases of the junction unmatched. Looked up from germline, CDR1 is SEHNR and CDR2 is FQNEAQ (reference sequence). This CDR3 comprises 14 residues. The CDR3: CASSRGQENTEAFF. CDR3 bases: TGTGCCAGCAGCCGGGGACAGGAGAACACTGAAGCTTTCTTT.

This clone was recorded a few times. The chain joins TRBV27 to TRBJ1-5; weak D call: TRBD1 (5 bases). Deletions cut 2 bases from V and 7 bases from J, with 9 bases between. The CDR3 sequence is 13 residues long. Germline CDR1 and CDR2: MNHEY and SMNVEV (reference sequence). This chain's CDR3 is CASSLVGGQPQHF. CDR3 sequence (DNA): TGTGCCAGCAGTTTAGTGGGGGGGCAGCCCCAGCATTTT.

The gene calls are TRBV6-5 and TRBJ1-1; no definite D call. The CDR3 length is 14 residues. Trimming stripped 0 bases from V and 1 base from J, with 6 bases between. Germline V CDR1 and CDR2: MNHEY, SVGAGI. The CDR3 here is CASSYSRANTEAFF. The DNA for the CDR3 is TGTGCCAGCAGTTACTCGAGGGCGAACACTGAAGCTTTCTTT.

The rearrangement links TRBV11-2 to TRBJ1-2; maybe TRBD1 (6 bases). Trimming removed 5 bases at V and 4 bases at J, with 17 bases between. Per the germline V gene, CDR1 is SGHAT and CDR2 is FQNNGV. CDR3 length: 15 amino acids. The CDR3 sequence: CASSATGFQGYGYTF. CDR3 nucleotides: TGTGCCAGCAGCGCGACAGGTTTCCAAGGCTATGGCTACACCTTC.

This clone was observed a few times. Here the CDR3 reads CSVIGLMHIQYF. In DNA form, the CDR3 reads TGCAGCGTTATAGGGTTAATGCACATTCAGTACTTC. J is TRBJ2-4 and V is TRBV29-1; D not resolved. The CDR3 totals 12 residues. V was pared by 5 bases and J by 8 bases, with 13 bases between. Per germline, CDR1 SQVTM and CDR2 ANQGSEA.

The chain recombines TRBV5-1 with TRBJ2-7; D ambiguous. In germline, CDR1 is SGHRS, CDR2 YFSETQ. This CDR3 contains 14 residues. Trimming cost V 4 bases and J 1 base, with 12 bases left between them. CDR3 in amino acids: CASSPTRRSYEQYF. The DNA of the CDR3 is TGCGCCAGCAGCCCGACCCGACGGTCCTACGAGCAGTACTTC.

This clone occurred a few times. The chain joins TRBV7-9 to TRBJ2-1; D call uncertain. Per the germline V gene, CDR1 is SEHNR and CDR2 is FQNEAQ (reference sequence). CDR3 length: 14 amino acids. V lost 7 bases and J 0 bases, leaving 10 bases between the germline ends. The chain's CDR3 is CASTAKSSYNEQFF. DNA of the CDR3: TGTGCCAGCACTGCTAAAAGCTCCTACAATGAGCAGTTCTTC.

This clone was observed a handful of times. Distinct nucleotide sequences in the sample also encode this CDR3. The genes are TRBV30 and TRBJ2-7; no definite D call. Germline V gives CDR1 GTSNPN, CDR2 SVGIG (reference sequence). Trimming left V 2 bases short and J 3 bases short, with 5 bases between. CDR3 length: 11 amino acids. CDR3 coding DNA: TGTGCCTGGAGTCCGAGCTACGAGCAGTACTTC. Translated: CAWSPSYEQYF.